This is a list of T cell receptor beta chains from one sample in a study of cytomegalovirus exposure and HLA in healthy donors. Some clones are missing from TCRdb's copy, which holds only in-frame ones; the method was immunoSEQ multiplex PCR. This sample has some 250,000 clones, with about 80% found just once. The sequencing input was PBMCs. These receptors were obtained from a middle-aged woman in good health and CMV-seropositive. CDR3s include the opening cysteine and the closing phenylalanine or tryptophan. D genes are given only for firm matches. Part of the rows lack a size; the others show once, few, many or a class for expanded clones.

cdr3_aa: CASSFTGAHEQYF; cdr3_nt: TGTGCCAGCAGCTTCACAGGGGCCCACGAGCAGTACTTC; v_call: TRBV7-3; clone_size: .; d_call: TRBD1; j_call: TRBJ2-7
cdr3_aa: CASSLYGYTF; cdr3_nt: TGTGCCAGCAGCCTCTATGGCTACACCTTC; v_call: TRBV7-9; clone_size: few; d_call: .; j_call: TRBJ1-2
cdr3_aa: CASSYGTVMDTIYF; cdr3_nt: TGTGCCAGTAGTTATGGGACAGTAATGGACACCATATATTTT; v_call: TRBV19; clone_size: .; d_call: TRBD1; j_call: TRBJ1-3
cdr3_aa: CASSFRTANTGELFF; cdr3_nt: TGTGCCAGTAGTTTCCGGACAGCGAACACCGGGGAGCTGTTTTTT; v_call: TRBV19; clone_size: .; d_call: .; j_call: TRBJ2-2
cdr3_aa: CASSTQGGGAYGYTF; cdr3_nt: TGTGCCAGTAGTACGCAGGGTGGGGGCGCCTATGGCTACACCTTC; v_call: TRBV19; clone_size: .; d_call: .; j_call: TRBJ1-2
cdr3_aa: CATSRDPSTGATQHF; cdr3_nt: TGTGCCACCAGCAGAGATCCCTCAACAGGGGCCACCCAGCATTTT; v_call: TRBV15; clone_size: .; d_call: TRBD1; j_call: TRBJ1-5
cdr3_aa: CASSAGSQTQETQYF; cdr3_nt: TGTGCCAGCAGTGCAGGCAGCCAGACCCAAGAGACCCAGTACTTC; v_call: TRBV2; clone_size: .; d_call: .; j_call: TRBJ2-5
cdr3_aa: CASSNRGEGYTF; cdr3_nt: TGTGCCAGCAGTAACAGGGGGGAAGGCTACACCTTC; v_call: TRBV28; clone_size: .; d_call: TRBD1; j_call: TRBJ1-2
cdr3_aa: CAWNPDRLNTEAFF; cdr3_nt: TGTGCCTGGAACCCAGACAGGTTGAACACTGAAGCTTTCTTT; v_call: TRBV30; clone_size: .; d_call: .; j_call: TRBJ1-1
cdr3_aa: CASSPRLAGNTGELFF; cdr3_nt: TGTGCCAGTAGTCCGAGACTAGCGGGGAACACCGGGGAGCTGTTTTTT; v_call: TRBV19; clone_size: .; d_call: TRBD2; j_call: TRBJ2-2
cdr3_aa: CASSYTSRGERGYTF; cdr3_nt: TGTGCCAGCAGTTACACGTCCCGGGGGGAGAGGGGCTACACCTTC; v_call: TRBV6-5; clone_size: .; d_call: .; j_call: TRBJ1-2
cdr3_aa: CASSHLGAFF; cdr3_nt: TGTGCCAGCAGTCACCTCGGGGCTTTCTTT; v_call: TRBV28; clone_size: .; d_call: .; j_call: TRBJ1-1
cdr3_aa: CASSPTGAGANVLTF; cdr3_nt: TGTGCCAGCAGCCCCACGGGGGCTGGGGCCAACGTCCTGACTTTC; v_call: TRBV11-1; clone_size: once; d_call: .; j_call: TRBJ2-6
cdr3_aa: CASSEAQGSRAGEQYF; cdr3_nt: TGTGCCAGCAGTGAAGCGCAGGGGAGCCGGGCTGGGGAGCAGTACTTC; v_call: TRBV6-1; clone_size: medium-sized; d_call: .; j_call: TRBJ2-7
cdr3_aa: CASSLARVQSAGELFF; cdr3_nt: TGCGCCAGCAGCTTGGCCAGGGTACAGTCAGCCGGGGAGCTGTTTTTT; v_call: TRBV5-1; clone_size: .; d_call: .; j_call: TRBJ2-2
cdr3_aa: CASTRGRDRGSTEAFF; cdr3_nt: TGTGCCAGTACCAGAGGCCGGGACAGGGGTTCCACTGAAGCTTTCTTT; v_call: TRBV19; clone_size: .; d_call: TRBD1; j_call: TRBJ1-1
cdr3_aa: CASRPGLAGVGETQYF; cdr3_nt: TGTGCCAGTCGACCGGGACTAGCGGGAGTGGGTGAGACCCAGTACTTC; v_call: TRBV28; clone_size: .; d_call: TRBD2; j_call: TRBJ2-5
cdr3_aa: CASSLWGGSREKLFF; cdr3_nt: TGTGCCAGCAGCTTATGGGGGGGCAGTCGGGAAAAACTGTTTTTT; v_call: TRBV5-5; clone_size: .; d_call: .; j_call: TRBJ1-4
cdr3_aa: CASSYLAGGFNEQYF; cdr3_nt: TGTGCCAGCAGTTACCTAGCGGGAGGGTTTAACGAGCAGTACTTC; v_call: TRBV6-5; clone_size: .; d_call: TRBD2; j_call: TRBJ2-7
cdr3_aa: CAGGAGANYGYTF; cdr3_nt: TGTGCCGGCGGCGCAGGGGCTAACTATGGCTACACCTTC; v_call: TRBV30; clone_size: .; d_call: .; j_call: TRBJ1-2
cdr3_aa: CASKTTGPNQPQHF; cdr3_nt: TGTGCCAGTAAGACAACAGGTCCAAATCAGCCCCAGCATTTT; v_call: TRBV27; clone_size: .; d_call: .; j_call: TRBJ1-5
cdr3_aa: CASSPRLTVDTQYF; cdr3_nt: TGTGCCAGCAGCCCCCGTCTTACAGTAGATACGCAGTATTTT; v_call: TRBV9; clone_size: .; d_call: .; j_call: TRBJ2-3
cdr3_aa: CASSSPGFSNRGEKLFF; cdr3_nt: TGTGCCAGCAGCTCCCCAGGGTTTTCTAATAGAGGTGAAAAACTGTTTTTT; v_call: TRBV5-6; clone_size: .; d_call: .; j_call: TRBJ1-4
cdr3_aa: CASSPWTALGYTF; cdr3_nt: TGTGCCAGCAGCCCTTGGACAGCCCTAGGCTACACCTTC; v_call: TRBV7-2; clone_size: .; d_call: .; j_call: TRBJ1-2
cdr3_aa: CASSATGGDYGYTF; cdr3_nt: TGTGCCAGCAGCGCAACAGGGGGCGACTATGGCTACACCTTC; v_call: TRBV9; clone_size: few; d_call: TRBD1; j_call: TRBJ1-2
cdr3_aa: CAWSAGTGVNEKLFF; cdr3_nt: TGTGCCTGGAGTGCCGGGACAGGAGTAAATGAAAAACTGTTTTTT; v_call: TRBV30; clone_size: .; d_call: TRBD1; j_call: TRBJ1-4
cdr3_aa: CASTGGSWELFF; cdr3_nt: TGTGCCAGCACCGGGGGGTCGTGGGAGCTGTTTTTT; v_call: TRBV6-1; clone_size: .; d_call: TRBD2; j_call: TRBJ2-2
cdr3_aa: CATQGGRGNTIYF; cdr3_nt: TGTGCCACCCAGGGGGGCCGAGGAAACACCATATATTTT; v_call: TRBV2; clone_size: .; d_call: TRBD1; j_call: TRBJ1-3